Listed below are T cell receptor beta chains from one sample, sequenced in a study of T cells after yellow fever vaccination. TCRdb redid the calling of the 5' RACE reads with MiXCR, one entry per CDR3 protein. The sample comprises 150,000 to 200,000 distinct CDR3 sequences, roughly 8.8% of which are singletons, and around 33% rests with the top ten. The sequenced sample was CD8+ T cells sorted from PBMCs, obtained 45 days after the yellow fever booster vaccination. The source of these receptors is a man between 18 and 29 years old who received the YFV17D yellow fever vaccine. Both conserved end residues are part of each CDR3. Fields, in order: V gene, clone size, D gene, J gene, CDR3 protein, CDR3 DNA. D genes are given only for firm matches. Only some rows state a clone size, as once, few, many or a class for expanded clones.

TRBV29-1	-	-	TRBJ2-1	CSLRGQEGGEQFF	TGCAGCCTCCGAGGGCAGGAAGGGGGTGAGCAGTTCTTC
TRBV5-1	-	-	TRBJ2-1	CASSVGAGYSLLYNEQFF	TGCGCCAGCAGCGTCGGGGCAGGGTATTCCCTTCTCTACAATGAGCAGTTCTTC
TRBV3-1	few	TRBD1	TRBJ1-1	CASSQDTTGAANTEAFF	TGTGCCAGCAGCCAAGATACAACAGGGGCAGCGAACACTGAAGCTTTCTTT
TRBV5-1	few	TRBD1	TRBJ2-2	CASSLVGDRDLWNTGELFF	TGCGCCAGCAGCTTGGTAGGCGACAGGGACCTCTGGAACACCGGGGAGCTGTTTTTT
TRBV5-6	-	TRBD1	TRBJ2-7	CASSPGQESYEQYF	TGTGCCAGCAGCCCGGGACAGGAGTCCTACGAGCAGTACTTC
TRBV12-3/TRBV12-4	medium-sized	TRBD1	TRBJ1-3	CASRGFRQGGGNTIYF	TGTGCCAGCAGGGGATTTAGACAGGGTGGTGGAAACACCATATATTTT
TRBV5-6	few	TRBD2	TRBJ2-2	CASSLRLAVAVTGELFF	TGTGCCAGCAGCTTGAGACTAGCGGTGGCGGTCACCGGGGAGCTGTTTTTT
TRBV9	few	TRBD1	TRBJ2-3	CASNKGASTDTQYF	TGTGCCAGCAATAAGGGGGCTAGCACAGATACGCAGTATTTT
TRBV19	-	-	TRBJ2-3	CASSISGIGTDTQYF	TGTGCCAGTAGTATATCGGGGATCGGCACAGATACGCAGTATTTT
TRBV12-3/TRBV12-4	-	-	TRBJ2-1	CASSAGSSYNEQFF	TGTGCCAGCAGCGCCGGGAGCTCCTACAATGAGCAGTTCTTC
TRBV15	-	TRBD2	TRBJ2-1	CATSRVTSGIYNEQFF	TGTGCCACCAGCAGAGTTACTAGCGGGATCTACAATGAGCAGTTCTTC
TRBV7-2	many	-	TRBJ2-5	CASSLARVPVETQYF	TGTGCCAGCAGCTTAGCCCGGGTCCCTGTGGAGACCCAGTACTTC
TRBV4-3	-	-	TRBJ2-6	CASSQVRSGANVLTF	TGCGCCAGCAGCCAAGTCCGCTCTGGGGCCAACGTCCTGACTTTC
TRBV6-2/TRBV6-3	large	-	TRBJ1-5	CASSAGAGNQPQHF	TGTGCCAGCAGTGCAGGGGCAGGCAATCAGCCCCAGCATTTT
TRBV29-1	-	-	TRBJ2-7	CSVIVGFEQYF	TGCAGCGTTATCGTCGGTTTCGAGCAGTACTTC
TRBV6-5	few	TRBD1	TRBJ1-2	CASSWGQGGGYTF	TGTGCCAGCAGTTGGGGACAGGGAGGGGGCTACACCTTC
TRBV6-6	-	-	TRBJ1-2	CASLDQGAVTFYGYTF	TGTGCCAGCCTCGATCAAGGGGCAGTGACGTTCTATGGCTACACCTTC
TRBV6-5	-	-	TRBJ2-6	CACSPSRGGWGGANVLTF	TGTGCCTGCAGTCCTTCCCGAGGCGGCTGGGGTGGGGCCAACGTCCTGACTTTC
TRBV12-3/TRBV12-4	-	TRBD2	TRBJ2-3	CASSLEIAGIVDTQYF	TGTGCCAGCAGTTTAGAGATAGCGGGGATTGTAGATACGCAGTATTTT
TRBV7-3	-	TRBD1	TRBJ1-2	CASSPGQGKGYGYTF	TGTGCCAGCAGCCCGGGACAGGGGAAGGGCTATGGCTACACCTTC
TRBV12-3/TRBV12-4	-	-	TRBJ1-5	CASSVAPGQPQHF	TGTGCCAGCAGCGTGGCACCTGGGCAGCCCCAGCATTTT
TRBV6-2/TRBV6-3	-	TRBD1	TRBJ2-2	CASSYPDRGLVGELFF	TGTGCCAGCAGTTACCCCGACAGGGGGCTGGTCGGGGAGCTGTTTTTT
TRBV4-1	few	-	TRBJ1-1	CAAGGMNTEAFF	TGCGCCGCAGGAGGCATGAACACTGAAGCTTTCTTT
TRBV10-3	few	-	TRBJ2-3	CAITSRLDPDTQYF	TGTGCCATCACTAGCAGGTTGGACCCAGATACGCAGTATTTT
TRBV19	few	-	TRBJ1-1	CASSIATVNTEAFF	TGTGCCAGTAGTATCGCGACGGTGAACACTGAAGCTTTCTTT
TRBV11-2	few	TRBD1	TRBJ2-5	CASSLDQFGRGRETQYF	TGTGCCAGCAGCTTAGATCAGTTTGGCAGGGGGCGAGAGACCCAGTACTTC
TRBV4-1	few	-	TRBJ2-3	CASSQAEGTDTQYF	TGCGCCAGCAGCCAAGCTGAAGGCACAGATACGCAGTATTTT
TRBV28	-	-	TRBJ1-5	CASSTRTKISNQPQHF	TGTGCCAGCAGTACCCGGACTAAAATTAGCAATCAGCCCCAGCATTTT
TRBV9	many	-	TRBJ2-1	CASSVVDSPYNEQFF	TGTGCCAGCAGCGTAGTTGACAGCCCCTACAATGAGCAGTTCTTC
TRBV6-2/TRBV6-3	-	TRBD2	TRBJ2-2	CASSYSTSGDTGELFF	TGTGCCAGCAGTTACTCGACTAGCGGGGACACCGGGGAGCTGTTTTTT
TRBV5-1	few	TRBD1	TRBJ1-2	CASSLVQGTNYGYTF	TGCGCCAGCAGCTTGGTACAGGGGACTAACTATGGCTACACCTTC
TRBV29-1	-	TRBD1	TRBJ2-3	CSVGYRGMSTDTQYF	TGCAGCGTTGGATACAGGGGGATGAGCACAGATACGCAGTATTTT
TRBV6-1	-	-	TRBJ2-7	CASSESILVAPSYEQYF	TGTGCCAGCAGTGAAAGTATTTTGGTCGCACCGTCCTACGAGCAGTACTTC
TRBV20-1	-	-	TRBJ2-3	CSARPELGLTDTQYF	TGCAGTGCTCGTCCGGAACTAGGACTTACAGATACGCAGTATTTT
TRBV7-9	-	-	TRBJ1-3	CASGKPGDSGNTIYF	TGTGCCAGCGGAAAGCCAGGCGACTCTGGAAACACCATATATTTT
TRBV5-1	many	-	TRBJ2-5	CASSPARGRVETQYF	TGCGCCAGCAGCCCAGCACGGGGCAGGGTAGAGACCCAGTACTTC
TRBV7-2	few	-	TRBJ2-3	CASSPRGSSTDTQYF	TGTGCCAGCAGTCCACGGGGGTCTAGCACAGATACGCAGTATTTT
TRBV10-3	few	-	TRBJ1-5	CAISEGPDRPLNQPQHF	TGTGCCATCAGTGAGGGCCCAGACAGGCCCCTCAATCAGCCCCAGCATTTT
TRBV5-1	few	TRBD2	TRBJ2-2	CASSFASPRLAGDNTGELFF	TGCGCCAGCAGCTTCGCCAGCCCCCGACTAGCGGGGGACAACACCGGGGAGCTGTTTTTT
TRBV7-8	-	-	TRBJ2-3	CASSERRFPQYF	TGTGCCAGCAGCGAAAGGAGGTTCCCGCAGTATTTT
TRBV18	few	TRBD2	TRBJ2-3	CASSLKPGLASSTDTQYF	TGTGCCAGCTCCCTTAAACCGGGACTAGCGTCAAGCACAGATACGCAGTATTTT
TRBV11-2	many	TRBD2	TRBJ2-3	CASSLAGDDTQYF	TGTGCCAGCAGCTTGGCGGGGGATGATACGCAGTATTTT
TRBV12-3/TRBV12-4	few	-	TRBJ1-1	CASSQGYTEAFF	TGTGCCAGCAGTCAGGGGTACACTGAAGCTTTCTTT
TRBV9	-	-	TRBJ1-4	CASSGAEGPGEKLFF	TGTGCCAGCAGCGGGGCAGAGGGACCTGGAGAAAAACTGTTTTTT